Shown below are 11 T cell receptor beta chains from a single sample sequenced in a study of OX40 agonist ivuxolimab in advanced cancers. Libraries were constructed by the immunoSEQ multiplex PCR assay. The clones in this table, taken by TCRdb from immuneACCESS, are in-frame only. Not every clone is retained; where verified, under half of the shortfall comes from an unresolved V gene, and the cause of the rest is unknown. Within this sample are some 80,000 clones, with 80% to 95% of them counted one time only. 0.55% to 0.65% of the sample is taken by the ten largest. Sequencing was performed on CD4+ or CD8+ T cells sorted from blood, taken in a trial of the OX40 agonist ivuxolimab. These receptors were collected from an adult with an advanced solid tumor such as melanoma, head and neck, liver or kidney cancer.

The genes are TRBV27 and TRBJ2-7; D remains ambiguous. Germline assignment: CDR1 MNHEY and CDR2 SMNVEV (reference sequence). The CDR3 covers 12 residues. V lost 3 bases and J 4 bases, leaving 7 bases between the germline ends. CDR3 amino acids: CASSFIGYEQYF. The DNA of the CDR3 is TGTGCCAGCAGTTTTATAGGGTACGAGCAGTACTTC.

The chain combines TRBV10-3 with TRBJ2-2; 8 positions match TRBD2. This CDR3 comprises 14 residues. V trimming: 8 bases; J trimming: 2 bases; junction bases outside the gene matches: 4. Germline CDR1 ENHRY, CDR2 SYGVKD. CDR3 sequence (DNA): TGTGCCATCGGCGGGACTAGTAACACCGGGGAGCTGTTTTTT. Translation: CAIGGTSNTGELFF.

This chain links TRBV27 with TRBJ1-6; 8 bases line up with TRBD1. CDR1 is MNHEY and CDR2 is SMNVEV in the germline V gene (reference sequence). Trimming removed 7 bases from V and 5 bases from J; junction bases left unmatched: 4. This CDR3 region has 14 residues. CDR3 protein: CASTNRGDNSPLHF. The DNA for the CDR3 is TGTGCCAGCACCAACAGGGGGGATAATTCACCCCTCCACTTT.

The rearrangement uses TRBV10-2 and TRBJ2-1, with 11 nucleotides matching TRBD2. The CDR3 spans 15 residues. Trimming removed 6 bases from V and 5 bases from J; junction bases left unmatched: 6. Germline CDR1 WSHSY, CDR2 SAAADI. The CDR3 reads CASRKTSGDDNEQFF. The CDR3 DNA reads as TGCGCCAGCAGGAAGACTAGCGGGGACGACAATGAGCAGTTCTTC.

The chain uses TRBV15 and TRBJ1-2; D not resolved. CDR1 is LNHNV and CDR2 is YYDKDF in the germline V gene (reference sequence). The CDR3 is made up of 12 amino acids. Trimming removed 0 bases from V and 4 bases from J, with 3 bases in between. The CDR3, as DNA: TGTGCCACCAGCAGAGAAGTCTATGGCTACACCTTC. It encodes CATSREVYGYTF.

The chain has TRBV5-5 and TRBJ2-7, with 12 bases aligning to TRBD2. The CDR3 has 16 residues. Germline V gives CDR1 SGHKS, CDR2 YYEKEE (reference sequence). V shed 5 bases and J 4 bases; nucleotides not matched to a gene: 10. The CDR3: CASRAFLAGGPYEQYF. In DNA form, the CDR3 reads TGTGCCAGCAGGGCCTTCCTAGCGGGAGGGCCTTACGAGCAGTACTTC.

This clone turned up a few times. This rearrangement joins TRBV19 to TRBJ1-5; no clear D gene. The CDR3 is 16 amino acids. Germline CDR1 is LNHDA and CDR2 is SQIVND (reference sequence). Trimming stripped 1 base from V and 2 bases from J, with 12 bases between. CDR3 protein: CASSIVAPGGNQPQHF. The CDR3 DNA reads TGTGCCAGTAGTATAGTAGCCCCCGGGGGCAATCAGCCCCAGCATTTT.

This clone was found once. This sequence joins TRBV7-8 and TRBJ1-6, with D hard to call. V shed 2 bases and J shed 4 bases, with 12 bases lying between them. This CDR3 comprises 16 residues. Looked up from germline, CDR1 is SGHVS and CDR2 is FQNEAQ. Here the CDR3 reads CASSLTHAGYNSPLHF. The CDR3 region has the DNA TGTGCCAGCAGCTTAACCCATGCGGGTTATAATTCACCCCTCCACTTT.

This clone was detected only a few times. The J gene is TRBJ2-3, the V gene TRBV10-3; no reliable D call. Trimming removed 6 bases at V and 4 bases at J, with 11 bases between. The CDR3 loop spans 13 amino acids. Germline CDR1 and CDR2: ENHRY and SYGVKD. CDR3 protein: CAISPGLPDTQYF. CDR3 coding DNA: TGTGCCATCAGCCCAGGATTGCCAGATACGCAGTATTTT.

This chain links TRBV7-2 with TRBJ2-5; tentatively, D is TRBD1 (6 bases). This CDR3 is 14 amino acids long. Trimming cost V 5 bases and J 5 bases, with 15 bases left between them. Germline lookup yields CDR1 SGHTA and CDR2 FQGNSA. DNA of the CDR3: TGTGCCAGCAGCCGGGACATGGCGGTTGAGACCCAGTACTTC. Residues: CASSRDMAVETQYF.

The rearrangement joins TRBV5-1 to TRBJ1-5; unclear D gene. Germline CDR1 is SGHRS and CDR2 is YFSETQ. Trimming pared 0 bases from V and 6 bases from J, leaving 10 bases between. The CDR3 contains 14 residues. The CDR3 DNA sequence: TGCGCCAGCAGCTTGGTTCCAGGCGGTCAGCCCCAGCATTTT. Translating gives CASSLVPGGQPQHF.